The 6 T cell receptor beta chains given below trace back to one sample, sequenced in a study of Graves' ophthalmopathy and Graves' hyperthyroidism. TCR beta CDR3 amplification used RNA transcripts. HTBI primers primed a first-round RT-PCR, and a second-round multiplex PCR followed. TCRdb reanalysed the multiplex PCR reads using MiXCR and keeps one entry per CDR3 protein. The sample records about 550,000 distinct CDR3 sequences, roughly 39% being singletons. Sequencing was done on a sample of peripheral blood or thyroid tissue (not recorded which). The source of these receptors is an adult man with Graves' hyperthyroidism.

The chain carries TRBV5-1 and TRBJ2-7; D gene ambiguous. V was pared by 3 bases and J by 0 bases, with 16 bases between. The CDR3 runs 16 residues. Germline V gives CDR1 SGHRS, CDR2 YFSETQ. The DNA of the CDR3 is TGCGCCAGCAGCTCCCCCCGCGACAAGGCCTCCTACGAGCAGTACTTC. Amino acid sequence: CASSSPRDKASYEQYF.

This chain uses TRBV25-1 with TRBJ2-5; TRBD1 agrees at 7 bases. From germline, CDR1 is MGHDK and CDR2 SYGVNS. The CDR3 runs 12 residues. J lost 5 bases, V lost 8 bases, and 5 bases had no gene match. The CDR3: CASLGQRETQYF. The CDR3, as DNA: TGTGCCAGCTTGGGACAGAGGGAGACCCAGTACTTC. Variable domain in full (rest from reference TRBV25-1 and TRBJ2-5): EADIYQTPRYLVIGTGKKITLECSQTMGHDKMYWYQQDPGMELHLIHYSYGVNSTEKGDLSSESTVSRIRTEHFPLTLESARPSHTSQYLCASLGQRETQYFGPGTRLLVL.

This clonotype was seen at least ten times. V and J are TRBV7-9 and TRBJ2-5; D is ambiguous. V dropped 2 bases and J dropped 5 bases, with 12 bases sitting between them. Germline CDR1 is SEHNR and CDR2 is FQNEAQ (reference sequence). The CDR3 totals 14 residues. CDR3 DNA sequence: TGTGCCAGCAGCTTACCATACGGATGGGAGACCCAGTACTTC. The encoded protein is CASSLPYGWETQYF. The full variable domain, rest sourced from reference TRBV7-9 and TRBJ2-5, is DTGVSQNPRHKITKRGQNVTFRCDPISEHNRLYWYRQTLGQGPEFLTYFQNEAQLEKSRLLSDRFSAERPKGSFSTLEIQRTEQGDSAMYLCASSLPYGWETQYFGPGTRLLVL.

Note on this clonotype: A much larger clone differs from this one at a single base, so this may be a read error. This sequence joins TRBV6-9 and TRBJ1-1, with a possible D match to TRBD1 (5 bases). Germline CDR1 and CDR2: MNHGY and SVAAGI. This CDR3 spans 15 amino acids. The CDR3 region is CASSEKDGGNTETFF. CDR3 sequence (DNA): TGTGCCAGCAGTGAAAAGGATGGGGGGAACACTGAAACTTTCTTT.

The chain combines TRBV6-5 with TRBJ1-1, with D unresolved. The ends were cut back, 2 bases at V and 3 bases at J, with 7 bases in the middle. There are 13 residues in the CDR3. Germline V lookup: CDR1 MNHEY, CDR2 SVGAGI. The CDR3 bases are TGTGCCAGCAGTTACGACGGTTACACTGAAGCTTTCTTT. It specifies CASSYDGYTEAFF.

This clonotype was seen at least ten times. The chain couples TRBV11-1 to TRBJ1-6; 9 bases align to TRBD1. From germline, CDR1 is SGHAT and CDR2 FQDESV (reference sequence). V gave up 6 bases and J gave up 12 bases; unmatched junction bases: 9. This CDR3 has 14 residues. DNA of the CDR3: TGTGCCAGCAGTGCCCGGGACAGGGAAGGACCCCTCCACTTT. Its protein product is CASSARDREGPLHF.